A selection of T cell receptor beta chains follows, all from one sample in a study of blood T cell repertoires in COVID-19. The protocol was immunoSEQ multiplex PCR, while the TCRdb copy is restricted to in-frame clones and leaves out a portion. The data contain 150,000 to 200,000 clones, 85% to 90% of them singletons. Sequencing was performed on peripheral blood. The receptor set was obtained from a young man with active or convalescent COVID-19. CDR3s include the opening cysteine and the closing phenylalanine or tryptophan. Each record gives: V gene, J gene, clone size, D gene, CDR3 DNA, CDR3 protein. D genes are given only for firm matches. Size is omitted from some rows. Given values are once, few, many or a class for expanded clones.

v_call: TRBV10-2
j_call: TRBJ2-7
clone_size: .
d_call: TRBD2
cdr3_nt: TGCGCCAGCAGTGAGCCTAGCGGGATCTCCTACGAGCAGTACTTC
cdr3_aa: CASSEPSGISYEQYF

v_call: TRBV5-1
j_call: TRBJ2-5
clone_size: .
d_call: TRBD1
cdr3_nt: TGCGCCAGCAGCAGTACAGGGGAAGAGACCCAGTACTTC
cdr3_aa: CASSSTGEETQYF

v_call: TRBV7-2
j_call: TRBJ2-5
clone_size: .
d_call: .
cdr3_nt: TGTGCCAGCAGCTTGTCTGAGACCCAGTACTTC
cdr3_aa: CASSLSETQYF

v_call: TRBV7-3
j_call: TRBJ2-3
clone_size: once
d_call: .
cdr3_nt: TGTGCCAGCAGCTTATCCTCCGCAGATACGCAGTATTTT
cdr3_aa: CASSLSSADTQYF

v_call: TRBV29-1
j_call: TRBJ1-1
clone_size: .
d_call: .
cdr3_nt: TGCAGCGTTGGCGTGGACATGCTCATGAACACTGAAGCTTTCTTT
cdr3_aa: CSVGVDMLMNTEAFF

v_call: TRBV29-1
j_call: TRBJ2-4
clone_size: few
d_call: TRBD2
cdr3_nt: TGCAGCGTTGCGGGCGGGGGGGTAGCCAAAAACATTCAGTACTTC
cdr3_aa: CSVAGGGVAKNIQYF

v_call: TRBV5-1
j_call: TRBJ2-7
clone_size: .
d_call: .
cdr3_nt: TGCGCCAGCAGCCACGGGGACTACGAGCAGTACTTC
cdr3_aa: CASSHGDYEQYF

v_call: TRBV11-3
j_call: TRBJ2-3
clone_size: .
d_call: TRBD2
cdr3_nt: TGTGCCAGCAGAGAACTAGCGGGAGGGGCAGATACGCAGTATTTT
cdr3_aa: CASRELAGGADTQYF

v_call: TRBV10-3
j_call: TRBJ1-4
clone_size: .
d_call: .
cdr3_nt: TGTGCCATCAGTTACGCGGAAAACGAAAAACTGTTTTTT
cdr3_aa: CAISYAENEKLFF

v_call: TRBV29-1
j_call: TRBJ1-2
clone_size: few
d_call: TRBD1
cdr3_nt: TGCAGCGTTGAAGGGTGGAAGGGACAGGACTATGGCTACACCTTC
cdr3_aa: CSVEGWKGQDYGYTF

v_call: TRBV14
j_call: TRBJ1-2
clone_size: .
d_call: TRBD1
cdr3_nt: TGTGCCAGCAGCTTAACGACAGGGGACGGCTACACCTTC
cdr3_aa: CASSLTTGDGYTF

v_call: TRBV5-6
j_call: TRBJ1-5
clone_size: .
d_call: .
cdr3_nt: TGTGCCAGCAGCTTATTCCCAAATCAGCCCCAGCATTTT
cdr3_aa: CASSLFPNQPQHF

v_call: TRBV5-1
j_call: TRBJ2-2
clone_size: .
d_call: .
cdr3_nt: TGCGCCAGCAGCTTGGGCGGTGGCAGATACACCGGGGAGCTGTTTTTT
cdr3_aa: CASSLGGGRYTGELFF

v_call: TRBV4-3
j_call: TRBJ2-7
clone_size: .
d_call: .
cdr3_nt: TGCGCCAGCAGCCAAGATATTAGCGGCACCTACGAGCAGTACTTC
cdr3_aa: CASSQDISGTYEQYF

v_call: TRBV5-4
j_call: TRBJ2-3
clone_size: .
d_call: TRBD2
cdr3_nt: TGTGCCAGCAGCTTATCGGCTAGCGGGAGTTATTCTACGCAGTATTTT
cdr3_aa: CASSLSASGSYSTQYF

v_call: TRBV12-5
j_call: TRBJ2-7
clone_size: .
d_call: TRBD1
cdr3_nt: TGTGCTAGTGGTTTGACAGGGGAATCCTCCTACGAGCAGTACTTC
cdr3_aa: CASGLTGESSYEQYF

v_call: TRBV29-1
j_call: TRBJ1-2
clone_size: .
d_call: .
cdr3_nt: TGCAGCGTTGACAGGGGCTATGGCTACACCTTC
cdr3_aa: CSVDRGYGYTF

v_call: TRBV28
j_call: TRBJ2-5
clone_size: .
d_call: .
cdr3_nt: TGTGCCAGCAGTGCGCCCTGGACATATCAAGAGACCCAGTACTTC
cdr3_aa: CASSAPWTYQETQYF

v_call: TRBV5-1
j_call: TRBJ2-7
clone_size: .
d_call: TRBD2
cdr3_nt: TGCGCCAGCAGCATAGAAGCCGGGACTAGCGGGATCTACGAGCAGTACTTC
cdr3_aa: CASSIEAGTSGIYEQYF

v_call: TRBV27
j_call: TRBJ1-2
clone_size: .
d_call: .
cdr3_nt: TGTGCCAGCAGTCCCAGAGGGGGACAAGTAGATAGCTACACCTTC
cdr3_aa: CASSPRGGQVDSYTF

v_call: TRBV29-1
j_call: TRBJ1-2
clone_size: few
d_call: .
cdr3_nt: TGCAGCGTCGACTGGGCACAGGGTGGTAGCTATGGCTACACCTTC
cdr3_aa: CSVDWAQGGSYGYTF

v_call: TRBV27
j_call: TRBJ1-2
clone_size: .
d_call: TRBD1
cdr3_nt: TGTGCCAGCAGTTGGGCAGGGGGGAACTATGGCTACACCTTC
cdr3_aa: CASSWAGGNYGYTF

v_call: TRBV4-1
j_call: TRBJ1-1
clone_size: .
d_call: TRBD1
cdr3_nt: TGCGCCAGCAGCCAGGGGACAGGGTCGAACACTGAAGCTTTCTTT
cdr3_aa: CASSQGTGSNTEAFF

v_call: TRBV30
j_call: TRBJ2-1
clone_size: .
d_call: TRBD1
cdr3_nt: TGTGCCTGGAAGGCGAAAATAGGCAGGGACAGGAATGAGCAGTTCTTC
cdr3_aa: CAWKAKIGRDRNEQFF

v_call: TRBV30
j_call: TRBJ1-5
clone_size: .
d_call: .
cdr3_nt: TGTGCCTGGAGTCTTTACAGGGCGGGCAATCAGCCCCAGCATTTT
cdr3_aa: CAWSLYRAGNQPQHF

v_call: TRBV30
j_call: TRBJ2-7
clone_size: .
d_call: TRBD2
cdr3_nt: TGTGCCTGGAAATATAGCGGGAGGGCCGAAGGATACGAGCAGTACTTC
cdr3_aa: CAWKYSGRAEGYEQYF

v_call: TRBV18
j_call: TRBJ1-5
clone_size: .
d_call: TRBD1
cdr3_nt: TGTGCCAGCTCATTGGGACAGTTTGATCAGCCCCAGCATTTT
cdr3_aa: CASSLGQFDQPQHF

v_call: TRBV4-2
j_call: TRBJ2-7
clone_size: .
d_call: .
cdr3_nt: TGTGCCAGCAGCCAAGAGGGGGGAGGCTCCTACGAGCAGTACTTC
cdr3_aa: CASSQEGGGSYEQYF

v_call: TRBV12-3/TRBV12-4
j_call: TRBJ1-6
clone_size: .
d_call: TRBD1
cdr3_nt: TGTGCCAGCAGTTTGGCCCGGGGACAGGTCCACTTT
cdr3_aa: CASSLARGQVHF

v_call: TRBV19
j_call: TRBJ1-2
clone_size: .
d_call: TRBD1
cdr3_nt: TGTGCCAGTAGTATTTGGACGGGACAGGGGGCAGGAGGCTACACCTTC
cdr3_aa: CASSIWTGQGAGGYTF

v_call: TRBV27
j_call: TRBJ1-5
clone_size: .
d_call: .
cdr3_nt: TGTGCCAGCAGTTTCTCCGGGACACGAATCGGAGACCAGCCCCAGCATTTT
cdr3_aa: CASSFSGTRIGDQPQHF

v_call: TRBV19
j_call: TRBJ1-1
clone_size: .
d_call: .
cdr3_nt: TGTGCCAGTAGTGCCTCCTCGACAGTGAACACTGAAGCTTTCTTT
cdr3_aa: CASSASSTVNTEAFF

v_call: TRBV5-1
j_call: TRBJ1-1
clone_size: .
d_call: .
cdr3_nt: TGCGCCAGCAGCTTGTTAGAGGCGCCCTATGAAGCTTTCTTT
cdr3_aa: CASSLLEAPYEAFF

v_call: TRBV19
j_call: TRBJ1-1
clone_size: .
d_call: .
cdr3_nt: TGTGCCAGTAGTTACTTCAGGCCAGCGAACACTGAAGCTTTCTTT
cdr3_aa: CASSYFRPANTEAFF

v_call: TRBV28
j_call: TRBJ2-1
clone_size: .
d_call: TRBD1
cdr3_nt: TGTGCCAGCAGTTTAGCCGGGACAGGCGGCTCCTACAATGAGCAGTTCTTC
cdr3_aa: CASSLAGTGGSYNEQFF

v_call: TRBV23-1
j_call: TRBJ2-1
clone_size: .
d_call: TRBD2
cdr3_nt: TGCGCCAGCAGTCAATCCGGAATAGCGGGATCCTACAATGAGCAGTTCTTC
cdr3_aa: CASSQSGIAGSYNEQFF

v_call: TRBV7-9
j_call: TRBJ1-4
clone_size: .
d_call: .
cdr3_nt: TGTGCCAGCAGCTTATCGGCAGGGAATGAAAAACTGTTTTTT
cdr3_aa: CASSLSAGNEKLFF

v_call: TRBV6-4
j_call: TRBJ2-1
clone_size: .
d_call: TRBD2
cdr3_nt: TGTGCCAGCAGTGACACACTAGCGGGAGGTAATGAGCAGTTCTTC
cdr3_aa: CASSDTLAGGNEQFF

v_call: TRBV27
j_call: TRBJ2-3
clone_size: .
d_call: .
cdr3_nt: TGTGCCAGCAGCCTCGTCCCGGTGCCTAGCACAGATACGCAGTATTTT
cdr3_aa: CASSLVPVPSTDTQYF

v_call: TRBV4-1
j_call: TRBJ2-4
clone_size: .
d_call: .
cdr3_nt: TGCGCCAGCAGCCCCCAGGCCCTAGCCAAAAACATTCAGTACTTC
cdr3_aa: CASSPQALAKNIQYF

v_call: TRBV15
j_call: TRBJ2-3
clone_size: .
d_call: TRBD2
cdr3_nt: TGTGCCACCAGCGAAGCACTAGCGGGAGTACTAGATACGCAGTATTTT
cdr3_aa: CATSEALAGVLDTQYF

v_call: TRBV6-5
j_call: TRBJ2-7
clone_size: .
d_call: .
cdr3_nt: TGTGCCAGCAGTCGAACAGGAGACTACGAGCAGTACTTC
cdr3_aa: CASSRTGDYEQYF

v_call: TRBV6-2/TRBV6-3
j_call: TRBJ2-5
clone_size: once
d_call: TRBD2
cdr3_nt: TGTGCCAGCAGCCTAGCGGAACAAGAGACCCAGTACTTC
cdr3_aa: CASSLAEQETQYF

v_call: TRBV2
j_call: TRBJ2-1
clone_size: .
d_call: .
cdr3_nt: TGTGCCAGCAGGAAGACCACCGGGACTGGAAACAATGAGCAGTTCTTC
cdr3_aa: CASRKTTGTGNNEQFF

v_call: TRBV27
j_call: TRBJ1-6
clone_size: .
d_call: .
cdr3_nt: TGTGCCAGCAGTTCCCCATCTCGGACAGCTAATTCACCCCTCCACTTT
cdr3_aa: CASSSPSRTANSPLHF

v_call: TRBV4-1
j_call: TRBJ2-1
clone_size: .
d_call: TRBD2
cdr3_nt: TGCGCCAGCAGCCAAACTAGCGGGAGGGCCGTGGAGCAGTTCTTC
cdr3_aa: CASSQTSGRAVEQFF

v_call: TRBV27
j_call: TRBJ2-7
clone_size: once
d_call: .
cdr3_nt: TGTGCCAGCAGTTTTTCAAGAGGGAGTCGCTCCTACGAGCAGTACTTC
cdr3_aa: CASSFSRGSRSYEQYF

v_call: TRBV5-1
j_call: TRBJ1-2
clone_size: .
d_call: TRBD1
cdr3_nt: TGCGCCAGCAGTAGGGACAGGGTGGATGGCTACACCTTC
cdr3_aa: CASSRDRVDGYTF

v_call: TRBV9
j_call: TRBJ2-1
clone_size: .
d_call: TRBD1
cdr3_nt: TGTGCCAGCAGCCCGGGGACAGCAGACAATGAGCAGTTCTTC
cdr3_aa: CASSPGTADNEQFF

v_call: TRBV11-2
j_call: TRBJ1-6
clone_size: .
d_call: .
cdr3_nt: TGTGCCAGCAGCTTAGCTCTTAATTCACCCCTCCACTTT
cdr3_aa: CASSLALNSPLHF

v_call: TRBV5-1
j_call: TRBJ2-2
clone_size: .
d_call: TRBD2
cdr3_nt: TGCGCCAGCAGCCCACTAGCGGGGGGTCGAACCGGGGAGCTGTTTTTT
cdr3_aa: CASSPLAGGRTGELFF

v_call: TRBV4-1
j_call: TRBJ1-4
clone_size: .
d_call: TRBD1
cdr3_nt: TGCGCCAGCAGCTGGCGGGACAGCTATAATGAAAAACTGTTTTTT
cdr3_aa: CASSWRDSYNEKLFF

v_call: TRBV2
j_call: TRBJ2-1
clone_size: .
d_call: TRBD2
cdr3_nt: TGTGCCAGCAGAGTACTAGCGGGAGAATACGGGCAGTTCTTC
cdr3_aa: CASRVLAGEYGQFF

v_call: TRBV19
j_call: TRBJ2-7
clone_size: .
d_call: .
cdr3_nt: TGTGCCAGTAGTATATACGGCGGCGGGATCTACGAGCAGTACTTC
cdr3_aa: CASSIYGGGIYEQYF

v_call: TRBV6-5
j_call: TRBJ1-1
clone_size: .
d_call: .
cdr3_nt: TGTGCCAGCCGCCCCCGCAGGGACAAGAACACTGAAGCTTTCTTT
cdr3_aa: CASRPRRDKNTEAFF

v_call: TRBV7-9
j_call: TRBJ2-2
clone_size: .
d_call: .
cdr3_nt: TGTGCCAGCAGCCCGGGACATATCAACACCGGGGAGCTGTTTTTT
cdr3_aa: CASSPGHINTGELFF